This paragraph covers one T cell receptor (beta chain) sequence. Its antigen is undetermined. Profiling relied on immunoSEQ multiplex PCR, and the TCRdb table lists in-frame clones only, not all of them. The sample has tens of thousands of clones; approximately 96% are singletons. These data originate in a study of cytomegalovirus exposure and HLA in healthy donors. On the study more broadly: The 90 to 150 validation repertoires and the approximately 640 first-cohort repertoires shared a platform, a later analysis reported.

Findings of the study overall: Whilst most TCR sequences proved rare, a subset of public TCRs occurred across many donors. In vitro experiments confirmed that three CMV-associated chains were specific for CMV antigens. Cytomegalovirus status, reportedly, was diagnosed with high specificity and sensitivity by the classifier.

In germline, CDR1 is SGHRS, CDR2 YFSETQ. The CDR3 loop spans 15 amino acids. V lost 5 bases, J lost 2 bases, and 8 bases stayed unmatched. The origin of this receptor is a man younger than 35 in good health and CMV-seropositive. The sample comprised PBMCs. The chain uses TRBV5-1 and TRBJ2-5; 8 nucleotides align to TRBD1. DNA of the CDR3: TGCGCCAGCAGGCTCTCCGGGACAGGTCAAGAGACCCAGTACTTC. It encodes CASRLSGTGQETQYF.